Below are 32 T cell receptor beta chains sequenced from a single sample in a study of lymphopenia after photon versus proton radiotherapy. TCRdb's copy holds only in-frame clones and misses some; the assay was immunoSEQ multiplex PCR. The sample has 25,000 to 30,000 clones; about 87% are singletons. Sequencing was performed on peripheral blood, taken from a patient treated with proton-based radiotherapy. The receptors come from a woman in her sixties or seventies with cholangiocarcinoma. Some clones in this sample may be carry-over from other donors' samples.

The chain is built from TRBV29-1 and TRBJ2-7; the D gene is possibly TRBD1 (6 bases). The CDR3 is made up of 12 amino acids. The germline V gene encodes CDR1 SQVTM and CDR2 ANQGSEA. V lost 3 bases to trimming and J lost 3 bases, with 9 bases between them. The CDR3 DNA sequence: TGCAGCGTTGACAGGGGTGGCTACGAGCAGTACTTC. This encodes CSVDRGGYEQYF.

The chain is built from TRBV20-1 and TRBJ2-7; the D is unclear. The CDR3 is 11 amino acids. Trimming left V 2 bases short and J 9 bases short, with 11 bases between. Germline V CDR1 and CDR2: DFQATT, SNEGSKA (reference sequence). CDR3: CSARSSQVQYF. CDR3 DNA sequence: TGCAGTGCTAGATCCTCCCAAGTGCAGTACTTC.

V usage is TRBV5-1 and J usage is TRBJ2-3; D is tentatively TRBD1 or TRBD2 (6 bases each). The CDR3 totals 15 residues. Deletions cut 2 bases from V and 0 bases from J, with 10 bases between. Germline loops: CDR1 SGHRS, CDR2 YFSETQ. CDR3 bases: TGCGCCAGCAGCTTACTAGGGGGGAGCACAGATACGCAGTATTTT. Protein sequence: CASSLLGGSTDTQYF.

To note about this clone: It is unclear where the CDR3 begins or ends on the DNA, so no DNA is shown, and the CDR3 is as TCRdb lists it. The chain employs TRBV21-1 and TRBJ1-1. TRBV21-1 is deemed a pseudogene. The CDR3 is made up of 15 amino acids, end residues included. CDR3 sequence reads: CASSPFGPGNTEAFF.

This sequence joins TRBV6-5 and TRBJ1-4; D is ambiguous. Germline CDR1 MNHEY, CDR2 SVGAGI. Trimming took 6 bases from V and 5 from J, leaving 10 bases between them. The CDR3 is 13 amino acids. The CDR3 reads CASRIRPNEKLFF. The CDR3 nucleotides read TGTGCCAGCAGAATACGGCCCAATGAAAAACTGTTTTTT.

The rearrangement links TRBV14 to TRBJ2-1, with D perhaps matching TRBD1 or TRBD2 (5 bases each). V was trimmed by 6 bases and J by 9 bases, leaving 15 bases between them. The CDR3 length is 13 residues. CDR1 and CDR2 (germline): SGHDN, FVKESK. The CDR3 region is CASRGDIYGEQFF. CDR3 coding DNA: TGTGCCAGCAGGGGGGATATCTACGGTGAGCAGTTCTTC.

V is TRBV5-6 and J is TRBJ1-1, with no clear D. V gave up 4 bases and J gave up 1 base, with 11 bases separating them. Germline values: CDR1 SGHDT, CDR2 YYEEEE. This CDR3 has 14 amino acids. CDR3: CASSPGWENTEAFF. CDR3 DNA sequence: TGTGCCAGCAGCCCGGGGTGGGAGAACACTGAAGCTTTCTTT.

This clone was observed a handful of times. This chain joins TRBV6-6 and TRBJ1-2; D perhaps matches TRBD1 (5 bases). The germline V gene has CDR1 MNHNY and CDR2 SVGAGI (reference sequence). The V end was cut by 4 bases, the J end by 7 bases, with 13 bases between. There are 13 residues in the CDR3. CDR3 protein: CASSWDGTRGYTF. Written as DNA, the CDR3 is TGTGCCAGCAGTTGGGACGGAACTCGTGGCTACACCTTC.

The chain employs TRBV20-1 and TRBJ2-7; weak D call: TRBD2 (6 bases). Trimming removed 3 bases at V and 5 bases at J, with 8 bases between. There are 11 residues in the CDR3. Germline values: CDR1 DFQATT, CDR2 SNEGSKA (reference sequence). In DNA, the CDR3 is TGCAGTGCTAGTGGCGGGAACGAGCAGTACTTC. Its protein is CSASGGNEQYF.

This clone was seen only once. The rearrangement uses TRBV18 and TRBJ1-2; 8 nucleotides match TRBD1. The V gene's germline CDR1 is KGHSH and CDR2 LQKENI. The trim removed 2 bases at V and 9 bases at J, leaving 5 bases unmatched. This CDR3 is built from 13 residues. CDR3 sequence: CASSPGTGRRYTF. CDR3 sequence (DNA): TGTGCCAGCTCACCAGGGACAGGAAGGCGCTACACCTTC.

This clone was seen only once. The genes are TRBV6-5 and TRBJ2-7; D is possibly TRBD1 (6 bases). There are 15 residues in the CDR3. Germline CDR1 reads MNHEY; CDR2 reads SVGAGI. Between the trimmed V and J ends, which lost 6 bases and 0 bases, there was a span of 15 bases. The CDR3 spells CASSPGQRSSYEQYF. The CDR3 DNA follows: TGTGCCAGCAGCCCCGGACAGCGAAGCTCCTACGAGCAGTACTTC.

This chain joins TRBV10-1 and TRBJ2-7; D possibly corresponds to TRBD2 (6 bases). The CDR3 spans 17 residues. The germline V gene has CDR1 WNHNN and CDR2 SYGVQD (reference sequence). Trimming removed 0 bases at V and 6 bases at J, with 21 bases between. Written as DNA, the CDR3 is TGCGCCAGCAGTGAGTCGGTGCGGGGTAGCCTAGGCGGCGAGCAGTACTTC. It is translated as CASSESVRGSLGGEQYF.

This chain joins TRBV29-1 and TRBJ2-7; TRBD2 aligns across 7 bases. CDR1 SQVTM and CDR2 ANQGSEA come from the germline V gene. The trim removed 3 bases at V and 1 base at J, leaving 6 bases unmatched. This CDR3 region has 14 residues. CDR3 amino acids: CSVEYAGVSYEQYF. The CDR3, as DNA: TGCAGCGTTGAGTACGCGGGAGTATCCTACGAGCAGTACTTC.

V gene TRBV30 combines with J gene TRBJ2-5; D possibly corresponds to TRBD2 (5 bases). Trimming took off 0 bases at V and 1 base at J, with 15 bases between the two ends. Germline V gene data show CDR1 as GTSNPN and CDR2 as SVGIG (reference sequence). The CDR3 is 16 amino acids. The CDR3 here is CAWSVFRGPSQETQYF. The DNA for the CDR3 is TGTGCCTGGAGTGTCTTTCGCGGGCCTAGCCAAGAGACCCAGTACTTC.

The rearrangement uses TRBV7-2 and TRBJ1-2; D might be TRBD1 (5 bases). In germline, CDR1 is SGHTA, CDR2 FQGNSA. The V gene lost 1 base and the J gene lost 4 bases, with 10 bases spanning the gap. The CDR3 is 14 residues long. CDR3 protein: CASSLGGDGYGYTF. CDR3 DNA: TGTGCCAGCAGCTTAGGAGGGGATGGCTATGGCTACACCTTC.

V gene TRBV6-1 combines with J gene TRBJ2-7; 7 bases are shared with TRBD2. The germline CDR1 and CDR2 sequences are MNHNS and SASEGT. This CDR3 spans 15 amino acids. V lost 2 bases, J lost 6 bases, and 10 bases stayed unmatched. CDR3 sequence: CASSEHRASGVEQYF. The CDR3 nucleotides are TGTGCCAGCAGTGAACATAGGGCTAGCGGCGTCGAGCAGTACTTC.

The CDR3 loop is CATSTDREFPYEQYF. The CDR3 nucleotides are TGTGCCACCAGCACCGACAGGGAATTTCCCTACGAGCAGTACTTC. J is TRBJ2-7 and V is TRBV15; 7 positions agree with TRBD1. The V gene's germline CDR1 is LNHNV and CDR2 YYDKDF (reference sequence). The V gene end was trimmed by 4 bases and the J gene end by 2 bases; junction bases not matched to a gene: 8. The CDR3 loop spans 15 amino acids. Filled out from reference TRBV15 and TRBJ2-7, the complete variable domain reads DAMVIQNPRYQVTQFGKPVTLSCSQTLNHNVMYWYQQKSSQAPKLLFHYYDKDFNNEADTPDNFQSRRPNTSFCFLDIRSPGLGDTAMYLCATSTDREFPYEQYFGPGTRLTVT.

The chain uses TRBV25-1 and TRBJ1-4; no definite D call. Trimming removed 8 bases from V and 3 bases from J, with 22 bases in between. This CDR3 region has 17 residues. Germline V gene sequence: CDR1 MGHDK, CDR2 SYGVNS. CDR3 sequence: CASALRVIESANEKLFF. The CDR3 DNA reads TGTGCCAGCGCGCTGAGGGTTATTGAGTCAGCTAATGAAAAACTGTTTTTT.

The CDR3 nucleotides are TGCGCCAGCAGCGGGGGGTACAATCAGCCCCAGCATTTT. Amino acids: CASSGGYNQPQHF. This chain joins TRBV10-1 and TRBJ1-5; a possible D gene is TRBD1 (5 bases). The CDR3 is made up of 13 amino acids. Germline values: CDR1 WNHNN, CDR2 SYGVQD (reference sequence). V lost 6 bases to trimming and J lost 3 bases, with 9 bases between them.

The rearrangement links TRBV29-1 to TRBJ2-6; D gene ambiguous. V was shortened by 5 bases and J by 2 bases, with 16 bases between the two germline ends. CDR1 and CDR2 from the germline V gene are SQVTM and ANQGSEA. The CDR3 contains 16 residues. The CDR3 here is CSVREQEAAGANVLTF. For the CDR3, the DNA is TGCAGCGTTCGAGAACAAGAGGCTGCTGGGGCCAACGTCCTGACTTTC.

The genes are TRBV11-2 and TRBJ1-2, with D perhaps TRBD1 (6 bases). V was shortened by 0 bases and J by 8 bases, with 16 bases between the two germline ends. Germline CDR1 SGHAT, CDR2 FQNNGV. The CDR3 is 15 residues long. The CDR3 loop is CASSLDEAIGGGYTF. DNA of the CDR3: TGTGCCAGCAGCTTAGATGAAGCCATCGGGGGCGGCTACACCTTC. Full variable domain (remainder filled in from reference TRBV11-2 and TRBJ1-2): EAGVAQSPRYKIIEKRQSVAFWCNPISGHATLYWYQQILGQGPKLLIQFQNNGVVDDSQLPKDRFSAERLKGVDSTLKIQPAKLEDSAVYLCASSLDEAIGGGYTFGSGTRLTVV.

V is TRBV5-1 and J is TRBJ2-2; maybe TRBD1 (5 bases). V was trimmed by 5 bases and J by 7 bases, leaving 15 bases between them. Germline CDR1 SGHRS, CDR2 YFSETQ. CDR3 size: 14 residues. This CDR3 is CASRDPREIGELFF. Written as DNA, the CDR3 is TGCGCCAGCAGGGACCCCAGGGAAATCGGGGAGCTGTTTTTT. Full variable domain (rest looked up from reference TRBV5-1 and TRBJ2-2): KAGVTQTPRYLIKTRGQQVTLSCSPISGHRSVSWYQQTPGQGLQFLFEYFSETQRNKGNFPGRFSGRQFSNSRSEMNVSTLELGDSALYLCASRDPREIGELFFGEGSRLTVL.

The CDR3 here is CASSQRQGETQYF. The CDR3 nucleotides read TGTGCCAGCAGCCAGAGACAGGGTGAGACGCAGTATTTT. The gene calls are TRBV9 and TRBJ2-3, with 7 bases lining up with TRBD1. The junction had 8 bases not matched to a gene; V was cut back by 4 bases and J by 9 bases. CDR3 size: 13 residues. Germline V gene sequence: CDR1 SGDLS, CDR2 YYNGEE.

The chain joins TRBV5-6 to TRBJ2-2; D perhaps matches TRBD2 (5 bases). The CDR3 length is 16 residues. Per germline, CDR1 SGHDT and CDR2 YYEEEE. V shed 4 bases and J shed 0 bases, with 13 bases lying between them. CDR3 DNA sequence: TGTGCCAGCAGCGAGGTGGGGAGCGCGAACACCGGGGAGCTGTTTTTT. Amino acids: CASSEVGSANTGELFF.

The chain is built from TRBV6-4 and TRBJ2-5; D is unresolved. This CDR3 is 10 amino acids long. CDR1 and CDR2 (germline): MRHNA, SNTAGT. The ends were cut back, 10 bases at V and 0 bases at J, with 3 bases in the middle. CDR3 protein: CANNQETQYF. CDR3 in DNA: TGTGCCAACAACCAAGAGACCCAGTACTTC.

The V and J genes are TRBV14 and TRBJ1-1; D uncertain. This CDR3 comprises 13 residues. With 3 bases removed from V and 10 bases from J, the gap between germline ends came to 15 bases. CDR1 and CDR2 from the germline V gene are SGHDN and FVKESK. The CDR3 DNA reads as TGTGCCAGCAGCCAGGCAGTCGGAGTCTCAGCTTTCTTT. Protein product: CASSQAVGVSAFF.

The chain combines TRBV14 with TRBJ1-6; no definite D call. Trimming pared 0 bases from V and 8 bases from J, leaving 23 bases between. Germline loops: CDR1 SGHDN, CDR2 FVKESK. This CDR3 comprises 19 residues. CDR3 sequence (DNA): TGTGCCAGCAGCCAAGAGCCCAAGAGCGGGTGGGGTTTCTATTCACCCCTCCACTTT. This codes for CASSQEPKSGWGFYSPLHF. The whole variable domain, remainder taken from reference TRBV14 and TRBJ1-6, is EAGVTQFPSHSVIEKGQTVTLRCDPISGHDNLYWYRRVMGKEIKFLLHFVKESKQDESGMPNNRFLAERTGGTYSTLKVQPAELEDSGVYFCASSQEPKSGWGFYSPLHFGNGTRLTVT.

The chain carries TRBV18 and TRBJ2-5, with D tentatively TRBD2 (6 bases). Trimming stripped 3 bases from V and 5 bases from J, with 10 bases between. Germline values: CDR1 KGHSH, CDR2 LQKENI. This CDR3 has 13 amino acids. The chain's CDR3 is CASSPWGVETQYF. The CDR3 DNA follows: TGTGCCAGCTCACCCTGGGGGGTGGAGACCCAGTACTTC.

The J gene is TRBJ1-2, the V gene TRBV30, with unresolved D. Between the trimmed V and J ends, which lost 2 bases and 0 bases, there was a span of 7 bases. Germline V gene lookup returns CDR1 GTSNPN and CDR2 SVGIG (reference sequence). CDR3 size: 13 residues. The CDR3 bases are TGTGCCTGGAGTCGGTCCGCTAACTATGGCTACACCTTC. The encoded protein is CAWSRSANYGYTF.

The CDR3 is CASSLNRGRGYTF. In DNA, the CDR3 is TGTGCCAGCAGCTTAAACAGGGGTCGTGGCTACACCTTC. V is TRBV7-3 and J is TRBJ1-2; 7 bases align to TRBD1. The CDR3 is made up of 13 amino acids. Germline trimming cut 1 base from V and 7 bases from J; bases unmatched to any gene: 3. Germline assignment: CDR1 SGHTA and CDR2 FQGTGA.

This clone was counted a few times. The V and J genes are TRBV9 and TRBJ1-2; D remains unclear. CDR3 size: 13 residues. CDR1 and CDR2 (germline): SGDLS, YYNGEE. The germline V and J ends were trimmed by 2 bases and 4 bases, with 9 bases remaining between them. CDR3 region: CASSVGGLYGYTF. DNA of the CDR3: TGTGCCAGCAGCGTCGGAGGGCTCTATGGCTACACCTTC.

The J gene is TRBJ2-3, the V gene TRBV29-1, with TRBD2 matching 9 bases. The CDR3 covers 13 residues. Germline V gives CDR1 SQVTM, CDR2 ANQGSEA. V trimming: 4 bases; J trimming: 4 bases; junction bases outside the gene matches: 3. The DNA for the CDR3 is TGCAGCGTTGTTAGCGGGAGCTCAGATACGCAGTATTTT. Translating gives CSVVSGSSDTQYF.